This TCR beta chain was captured by sequencing in a study of T cells in Graves' hyperthyroidism and ophthalmopathy. The study, taken as a whole, reports: Within blood appeared most thyroid clonotypes that had expanded above 0.001.

There were TCR beta CDR3 regions amplified from RNA transcripts. An initial round of RT-PCR targeting the TCR CDR3 relied on the HTBI primer set. Via MiXCR, TCRdb re-called the multiplex PCR reads, giving one row per CDR3 protein. Altogether hundreds of thousands of distinct CDR3 sequences are present, 14% being singletons, with the ten largest covering 10% to 13%. This clonotype has more than one count but fewer than ten. Its specificity is not known. The definition of stable Graves' hyperthyroidism was no ophthalmopathy progression within 18 months. The sequence was obtained from a woman aged 18-30 years with Graves' hyperthyroidism. The sequenced sample was blood.

CDR3 loop: CASRLKPGLAGNEQFF. Here the CDR3 DNA reads TGTGCCAGCAGGCTGAAACCGGGACTAGCGGGAAATGAGCAGTTCTTC. V and J are TRBV6-2 or TRBV6-3 and TRBJ2-1, with 13 bases that match TRBD2. The CDR3 length is 16 residues. Germline values: CDR1 MNHEY, CDR2 SVGEGT. J gave up 7 bases and V 6 bases, and 9 bases lay outside the gene matches.